The rows below give T cell receptor beta chains drawn from one sample of a study of Tregs in tolerant kidney transplant recipients. Assay used: immunoSEQ multiplex PCR; TCRdb lists only in-frame clones, some missing. The repertoire includes 80,000 to 90,000 clones, approximately 92% of them detected once, and approximately 4.8% sits in the top ten. Sequencing was performed on CD8+ T cells from blood. These receptors came from a human donor in good health. CDR3s include the opening cysteine and the closing phenylalanine or tryptophan. A D gene is named only where the DNA matches it firmly. Rows give clone size only sometimes, using once, few, many, or a class for an expanded clone.

j_call clone_size v_call d_call cdr3_aa cdr3_nt
TRBJ2-1 - TRBV19 TRBD1 CASTPGTGIYNEQFF TGTGCCAGTACCCCCGGGACAGGAATATACAATGAGCAGTTCTTC
TRBJ2-7 - TRBV10-2 - CASRGTPYGAYEQYF TGCGCCAGCAGGGGGACTCCCTACGGCGCCTACGAGCAGTACTTC
TRBJ1-1 - TRBV5-6 - CASSLEPRTEAFF TGTGCCAGCAGCTTGGAACCGCGCACTGAAGCTTTCTTT
TRBJ2-3 - TRBV6-4 - CASSLDSQDTQYF TGTGCCAGCAGTTTAGACAGTCAAGATACGCAGTATTTT
TRBJ1-1 - TRBV5-5 - CASSFDRGTEAFF TGTGCCAGCAGCTTTGACCGGGGCACTGAAGCTTTCTTT
TRBJ2-5 - TRBV5-1 - CASSLRGAGLRGETQYF TGCGCCAGCAGCTTGAGGGGTGCAGGACTGAGAGGGGAGACCCAGTACTTC
TRBJ1-3 - TRBV5-5 - CASSLARQGRYAGNTIYF TGTGCCAGCAGCTTGGCTAGGCAGGGTAGATACGCTGGAAACACCATATATTTT
TRBJ2-7 - TRBV9 - CASSVGGASSYEQYF TGTGCCAGCAGCGTAGGTGGGGCGAGCTCCTACGAGCAGTACTTC
TRBJ1-5 - TRBV7-9 - CASSLAGSGNQPQHF TGTGCCAGCAGCTTGGCGGGTTCGGGCAATCAGCCCCAGCATTTT
TRBJ2-1 - TRBV7-3 TRBD1 CASSARDSYNEQFF TGTGCCAGCAGCGCCCGGGACAGTTACAATGAGCAGTTCTTC
TRBJ1-2 few TRBV4-2 - CASSQDTRASGGYTF TGTGCCAGCAGCCAAGATACCAGGGCTAGTGGTGGCTACACCTTC